Listed below are T cell receptor beta chains from one sample, sequenced in a study of cytomegalovirus exposure and HLA in healthy donors. Generated by immunoSEQ multiplex PCR, the TCRdb table keeps only in-frame clones and is missing some. There are around 150,000 clones in the sample; around 84% occur only once, and 2% to 3% lies in the top ten. The sequencing input was PBMCs. The receptors here all came from a boy aged 2 to 10 in good health and CMV-seronegative. The CDR3 runs from the conserved cysteine through the conserved F or W. The D gene is left open where the match is weak. Not all rows give a size; the values are once, few, many and, for expanded clones, a class.

abundance,d_gene,j_gene,v_gene,CDR3nt,CDR3aa
few,-,TRBJ2-7,TRBV6-1,TGTGCCAGCAGTGAAGGACAGGTCTACTACGAGCAGTACTTC,CASSEGQVYYEQYF
few,-,TRBJ1-4,TRBV30,TGTGCCTGGGGGGGGAGTGAGGAAAAACTGTTTTTT,CAWGGSEEKLFF
-,-,TRBJ2-2,TRBV7-2,TGTGCCAGCAGCTTACATGGGCGGGGCAACACCGGGGAGCTGTTTTTT,CASSLHGRGNTGELFF
-,TRBD1,TRBJ1-4,TRBV7-9,TGTGCCAGCAGCCGGGGGGGTCCAGGGGGAGGTGAAAAACTGTTTTTT,CASSRGGPGGGEKLFF
-,TRBD1,TRBJ2-5,TRBV9,TGTGCCAGCAGCGCGGCAGGGGGCCTCGGCCAGTACTTC,CASSAAGGLGQYF
-,-,TRBJ1-3,TRBV29-1,TGCAGCGTCACCCGGACAAATGGAAACACCATATATTTT,CSVTRTNGNTIYF
-,-,TRBJ1-6,TRBV10-3,TGTGCCATCAGTGAGGCACAGGCTAATTCACCCCTCCACTTT,CAISEAQANSPLHF
-,TRBD1,TRBJ2-2,TRBV9,TGTGCCAGCAGCGTGGCCACAGGGGCCCTCACCGGTGGGGAGCTGTTTTTT,CASSVATGALTGGELFF
-,-,TRBJ2-6,TRBV7-9,TGTGCCAGCAGCTCCCCGGACAGTCCTCCTGGGGCCAACGTCCTGACTTTC,CASSSPDSPPGANVLTF
once,-,TRBJ2-1,TRBV28,TGTGCCAGCAGTCCCCGAAACGGGTACAATGAGCAGTTCTTC,CASSPRNGYNEQFF
-,TRBD2,TRBJ2-1,TRBV29-1,TGCAGCGTTGAAGGTGGGGACTACATCAACAATGAGCAGTTCTTC,CSVEGGDYINNEQFF
-,TRBD1,TRBJ2-7,TRBV10-3,TGTGCCAGCGGGACAGGTCACGAGCAGTACTTC,CASGTGHEQYF
-,-,TRBJ2-7,TRBV21-1,TGTGCCAGCAGCAATTCGGACAGGGGGCCACACGAGCAGTACTTC,CASSNSDRGPHEQYF
-,TRBD2,TRBJ2-3,TRBV7-3,TGTGCCAGCAGCTTAACTCTACTAGCGGGGGACACAGATACGCAGTATTTT,CASSLTLLAGDTDTQYF
-,TRBD1,TRBJ1-2,TRBV5-1,TGCGCCAGCAGCTCGACCGGGACAGGGGTCTATGGCTACACCTTC,CASSSTGTGVYGYTF
-,TRBD1,TRBJ1-5,TRBV2,TGTGCCAGCAGTGACCGACAGGGGGCGATGGATCAGCCCCAGCATTTT,CASSDRQGAMDQPQHF
once,-,TRBJ2-7,TRBV2,TGTGCCAGCATCCGGGGGGCTAGCTACGAGCAGTACTTC,CASIRGASYEQYF
-,TRBD1,TRBJ1-2,TRBV9,TGTGCCAGCAGCGTAGAGGGGGCAGCTCATGGCCACACCTTC,CASSVEGAAHGHTF
-,-,TRBJ1-4,TRBV6-1,TGTGCCAGCAGTGAAGTGAGGGCCCCAACTAATGAAAAACTGTTTTTT,CASSEVRAPTNEKLFF
-,-,TRBJ1-2,TRBV5-1,TGCGCCAGCAGCCCAAGACAGGACGCAAACTATGGCTACACCTTC,CASSPRQDANYGYTF
few,-,TRBJ2-1,TRBV10-3,TGTGCCGCAAGGACCGGGGAGGTGCAGTTCTTC,CAARTGEVQFF
-,TRBD2,TRBJ2-3,TRBV7-3,TGTGCCAGCAGCCGCCAGGTTACTAGCGGGGAGAACACAGATACGCAGTATTTT,CASSRQVTSGENTDTQYF